This T cell receptor (beta chain) was captured by sequencing in a study of Graves' ophthalmopathy and Graves' hyperthyroidism. Study as a whole: Hyperthyroidism counted as stable given no ophthalmopathy within 18 months of follow-up. Findings and limits, study-wide: A majority of expanded thyroid clonotypes exceeding 0.001 frequency were likewise present in blood.

Worth noting for this clonotype: Its specificity is not known. The junction departs from germline at one end; a sequencing error may be responsible.

This CDR3 is built from 12 residues. Germline assignment: CDR1 ENHRY and CDR2 SYGVKD. Patients newly diagnosed with hyperthyroidism, under 2 months' duration, were aged 18 to 65, the study reports. Orbital computed tomography and thyroid ultrasound, along with TRAb, serum thyroxine and clinical symptoms, underpinned diagnosis. RNA transcripts were the source from which TCR beta CDR3 regions were amplified. HTBI-primed first-round RT-PCR preceded second-round multiplex PCR. TCRdb used MiXCR to reprocess the multiplex PCR reads, holding one entry per CDR3 protein. The sample holds around 1,200,000 distinct CDR3 sequences, 35% to 45% seen once.

The receptor comes from an adult man with Graves' hyperthyroidism. The sequenced sample consisted of peripheral blood or thyroid tissue (not recorded which). The genes are TRBV10-3 and TRBJ2-7; D might be TRBD1 (5 bases). Written as DNA, the CDR3 is TGTGCCAGCAGTCCCAGGGTTTCCGAGCAGTACTTC. Its protein product is CASSPRVSEQYF.